The source of this T cell receptor (beta chain) is a study of cytomegalovirus exposure and HLA in healthy donors. The V and J ends lost 3 bases and 3 bases, in that order; junction bases with no gene match: 11. CDR3 length: 16 amino acids. Germline V gene lookup returns CDR1 SGHNT and CDR2 YYREEE (reference sequence). In the PCR, 60 Vbeta and 13 Jbeta primers were used. Measured with immunoSEQ multiplex PCR; TCRdb has only the in-frame clones, and not every one. In the table there are around 300,000 clones, about 75% of which are singletons. Sequencing used PBMCs. This receptor was identified in a female donor in good health and CMV-seronegative. V and J are TRBV5-4 and TRBJ2-7, with 8 bases lining up with TRBD2. This CDR3 is CASSSGTSIGDYEQYF. In DNA form, the CDR3 reads TGTGCCAGCAGCTCCGGGACTAGTATTGGGGACTACGAGCAGTACTTC.